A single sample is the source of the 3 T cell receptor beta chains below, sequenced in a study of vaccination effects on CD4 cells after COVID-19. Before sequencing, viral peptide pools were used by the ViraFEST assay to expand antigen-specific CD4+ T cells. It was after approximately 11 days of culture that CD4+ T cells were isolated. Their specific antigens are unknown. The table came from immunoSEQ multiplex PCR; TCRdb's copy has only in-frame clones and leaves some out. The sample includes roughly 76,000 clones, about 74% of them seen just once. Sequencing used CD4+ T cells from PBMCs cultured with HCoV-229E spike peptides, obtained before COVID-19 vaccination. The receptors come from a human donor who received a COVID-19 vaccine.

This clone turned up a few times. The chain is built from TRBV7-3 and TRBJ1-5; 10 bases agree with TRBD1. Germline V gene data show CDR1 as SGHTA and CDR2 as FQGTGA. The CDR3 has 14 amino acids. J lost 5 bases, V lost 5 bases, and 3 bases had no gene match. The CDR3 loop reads CASSLTGGDQPQHF. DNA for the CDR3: TGTGCCAGCAGCCTGACAGGGGGCGATCAGCCCCAGCATTTT.

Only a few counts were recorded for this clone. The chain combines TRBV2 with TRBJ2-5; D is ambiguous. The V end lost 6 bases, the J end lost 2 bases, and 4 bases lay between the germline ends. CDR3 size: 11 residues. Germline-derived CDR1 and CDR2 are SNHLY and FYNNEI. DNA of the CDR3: TGTGCCAGCAGGATACAAGAGACCCAGTACTTC. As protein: CASRIQETQYF.

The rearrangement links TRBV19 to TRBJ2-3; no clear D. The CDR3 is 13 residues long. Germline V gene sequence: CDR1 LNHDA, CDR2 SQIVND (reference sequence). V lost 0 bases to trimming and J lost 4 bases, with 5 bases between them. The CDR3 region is CASSIDSPDTQYF. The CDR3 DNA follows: TGTGCCAGTAGTATAGATTCCCCAGATACGCAGTATTTT. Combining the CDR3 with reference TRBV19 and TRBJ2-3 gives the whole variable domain DGGITQSPKYLFRKEGQNVTLSCEQNLNHDAMYWYRQDPGQGLRLIYYSQIVNDFQKGDIAEGYSVSREKKESFPLTVTSAQKNPTAFYLCASSIDSPDTQYFGPGTRLTVL.